This T cell receptor (beta chain) was observed in a study of blood T cell repertoires in COVID-19. Turning to the study itself: From the United States, Italy and Spain came samples of acute and convalescent COVID-19.

Produced via immunoSEQ multiplex PCR; TCRdb's table is partial and in-frame only. The data hold about 150,000 clones, with 75% to 90% observed a single time. The CDR3 spans 17 residues. The V gene end was trimmed by 4 bases and the J gene end by 2 bases; junction bases not matched to a gene: 12. Germline CDR1 reads SGHRS; CDR2 reads YFSETQ. The specimen sequenced was peripheral blood. The V call is TRBV5-1, the J call TRBJ1-3; 7 positions match TRBD1. The receptor comes from a woman aged 55-70 years with acute or convalescent COVID-19. The CDR3 is CASSPSLGQSTGNTIYF. The CDR3 DNA follows: TGCGCCAGCAGCCCTAGCCTGGGACAGAGCACTGGAAACACCATATATTTT.